What follows is one T cell receptor (beta chain) and its context. Its antigen is unknown. This specimen belongs to a study of blood T cells in healthy people across ages. Overall study results and limits: Total diversity from one million sequenced T cells was likely underestimated.

The CDR3 is 13 amino acids. With V trimmed by 5 bases and J by 8 bases, 9 bases remained unmatched. The germline CDR1 and CDR2 sequences are SQVTM and ANQGSEA. A second PCR, run for about 7 to 11 cycles, used a sample-barcoded 5' primer plus a J-beta primer mix. Via MiXCR, TCRdb re-called the 5' RACE reads, giving one row per CDR3 protein. Found here are 600,000 to 650,000 distinct CDR3 sequences, roughly 58% of them singletons; the top ten hold over 30%. The rearrangement joins TRBV29-1 to TRBJ2-1; TRBD1 aligns across 7 bases. Sequenced: blood. The TCR sequence derives from a man in his fifties or sixties in good health. CDR3 sequence: CSVHQGVRDEQFF. The CDR3 coding sequence is TGCAGCGTTCATCAGGGGGTCCGAGATGAGCAGTTCTTC.